Here is one T cell receptor beta chain with its context. This CDR3 has 16 residues. The V gene's germline CDR1 is MNHNS and CDR2 SASEGT. Trimming removed 2 bases from V and 0 bases from J, with 11 bases in between. Authors' processing steps: Estimates of nucleated cell counts were drawn from the amplification of reference gene primers. The table came from immunoSEQ multiplex PCR; TCRdb's copy has only in-frame clones and leaves some out. That table furnishes V, J and clone size, whereas the DNA furnished D and trimming. This sample has some 330,000 clones, with more than 75% found just once. This sample was included in a study of blood T cell repertoires in COVID-19. Study information: Recovery meant two consecutive negative NP/OP PCR tests, professional clearance, or resolved symptoms. Both acute and convalescent COVID-19 samples were obtained from the United States, Italy and Spain.

Participants were aged roughly 18 to 90 years, lived in over 20 US areas, and enrolled virtually. This clonotype originated in a man aged 40-50 years in a cohort exposed to, infected with or recovered from COVID-19 (not recorded which). Sequences were obtained from PBMCs or T cells enriched from blood (not recorded which). The V and J genes are TRBV6-1 and TRBJ1-5, with TRBD1 as a possible D gene (6 bases). The DNA for the CDR3 is TGTGCCAGCAGTGAACAAAGGGGGTATAGCAATCAGCCCCAGCATTTT. Translation gives CASSEQRGYSNQPQHF.